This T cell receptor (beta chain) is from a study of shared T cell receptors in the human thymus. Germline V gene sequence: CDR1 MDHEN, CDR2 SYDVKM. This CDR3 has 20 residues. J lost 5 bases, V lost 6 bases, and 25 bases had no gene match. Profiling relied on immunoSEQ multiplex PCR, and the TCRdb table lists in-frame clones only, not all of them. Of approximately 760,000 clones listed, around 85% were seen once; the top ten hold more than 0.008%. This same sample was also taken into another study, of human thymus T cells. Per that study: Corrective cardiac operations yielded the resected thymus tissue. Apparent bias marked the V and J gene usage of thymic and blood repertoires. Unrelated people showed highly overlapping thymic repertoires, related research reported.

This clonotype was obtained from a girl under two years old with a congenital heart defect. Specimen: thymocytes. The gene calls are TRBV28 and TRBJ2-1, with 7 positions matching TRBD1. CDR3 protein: CASRPTPGTVNLVGNNEQFF. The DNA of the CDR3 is TGTGCCAGCAGACCTACCCCCGGGACAGTAAATCTGGTAGGGAACAATGAGCAGTTCTTC.